Listed below are T cell receptor beta chains from one sample, sequenced in a study of shared clonotypes between healthy human individuals. Assay used: immunoSEQ multiplex PCR; TCRdb lists only in-frame clones, some missing. The top ten hold 0.057% of the sample, which has about 600,000 clones, around 97% seen once. Source material: naive CD4+ T cells sorted from blood. All receptors come from a woman in her twenties or thirties in good health. Both conserved end residues are part of each CDR3. A D gene is named only where the DNA matches it firmly. Clone size appears in some rows only: once, few, many, or a class for an expanded clone.

clone_size,j_call,d_call,v_call,cdr3_aa,cdr3_nt
.,TRBJ2-1,.,TRBV1,CTSSRKERLASGLSYNEQFF,TGCACCAGCAGCAGAAAAGAACGGTTGGCTAGCGGGCTCTCCTACAATGAGCAGTTCTTC
few,TRBJ1-2,.,TRBV19,CASSIDRQYLDGYTF,TGTGCCAGTAGTATAGACCGACAGTATCTAGATGGCTACACCTTC
.,TRBJ2-7,.,TRBV4-1,CASSSPGRHYEQYF,TGCGCCAGCAGCTCACCGGGGCGCCACTACGAGCAGTACTTC
.,TRBJ2-5,.,TRBV2,CASSVGTAETQYF,TGTGCCAGCAGTGTTGGTACTGCCGAGACCCAGTACTTC
.,TRBJ2-2,.,TRBV6-6,CASSYPTDANTGELFF,TGTGCCAGCAGTTACCCAACGGACGCGAACACCGGGGAGCTGTTTTTT
.,TRBJ2-1,.,TRBV7-2,CASSLGAGQLYNEQFF,TGTGCCAGCAGCTTGGGGGCGGGACAGTTATACAATGAGCAGTTCTTC
.,TRBJ1-5,TRBD1,TRBV19,CASSIIWDREFQPQHF,TGTGCCAGTAGTATTATCTGGGACAGGGAGTTTCAGCCCCAGCATTTT
.,TRBJ2-5,TRBD1,TRBV5-1,CASSLGTAQETQYF,TGCGCCAGCAGCCTAGGGACAGCCCAAGAGACCCAGTACTTC
.,TRBJ2-3,TRBD2,TRBV10-1,CASSETWTSGRDTQYF,TGCGCCAGCAGTGAGACCTGGACTAGCGGGAGGGATACGCAGTATTTT
few,TRBJ2-5,.,TRBV11-2,CASSLGETQYF,TGTGCCAGCAGCTTAGGGGAGACCCAGTACTTC
.,TRBJ1-1,.,TRBV7-6,CASSSPAAFPEAFF,TGTGCCAGCAGCTCCCCCGCGGCGTTCCCTGAAGCTTTCTTT
.,TRBJ2-3,.,TRBV25-1,CASSDGGGTDTQYF,TGTGCCAGCAGTGACGGCGGGGGCACAGATACGCAGTATTTT